The clone carrying this TCR beta chain was seen just once. The sample comes from a study of control samples from healthy donors and cancer patients. Only in-frame clones appear in the TCRdb table, and some are missing; sequencing was by immunoSEQ multiplex PCR. The table lists some 150,000 clones, 93% of them singletons. Germline loops: CDR1 MNHEY, CDR2 SMNVEV (reference sequence). This CDR3 contains 15 residues. V was cut by 6 bases and J by 5 bases, with 14 bases left in between. Sample: blood. The source is an older woman in good health. The rearrangement links TRBV27 to TRBJ1-6, with a possible D match to TRBD1 (5 bases). CDR3 sequence reads: CASRLRELHNSPLHF. CDR3 coding DNA: TGTGCCAGCAGGCTCAGGGAGTTGCATAATTCACCCCTCCACTTT.